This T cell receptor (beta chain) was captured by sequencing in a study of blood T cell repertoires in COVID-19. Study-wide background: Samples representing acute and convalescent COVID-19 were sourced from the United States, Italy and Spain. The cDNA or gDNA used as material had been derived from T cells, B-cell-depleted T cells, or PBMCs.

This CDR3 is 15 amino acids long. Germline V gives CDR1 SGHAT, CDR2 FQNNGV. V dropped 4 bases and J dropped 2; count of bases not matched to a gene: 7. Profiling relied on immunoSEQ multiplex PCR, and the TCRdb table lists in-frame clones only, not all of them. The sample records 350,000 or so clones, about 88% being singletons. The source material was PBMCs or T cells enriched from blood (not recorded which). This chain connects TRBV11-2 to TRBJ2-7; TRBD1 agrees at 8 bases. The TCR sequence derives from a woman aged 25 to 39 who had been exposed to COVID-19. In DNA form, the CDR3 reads TGTGCCAGCAGCTCGGAACAGGGGGGTGCCTACGAGCAGTACTTC. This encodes CASSSEQGGAYEQYF.